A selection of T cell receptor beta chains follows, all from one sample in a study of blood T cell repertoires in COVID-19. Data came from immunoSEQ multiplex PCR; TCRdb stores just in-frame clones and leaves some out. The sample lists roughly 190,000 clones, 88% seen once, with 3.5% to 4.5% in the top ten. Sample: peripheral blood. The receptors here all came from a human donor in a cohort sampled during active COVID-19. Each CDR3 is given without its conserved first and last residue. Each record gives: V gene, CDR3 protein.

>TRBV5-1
ASSLTGSYGYT
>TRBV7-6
ASSLGRQGQETQY
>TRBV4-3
ASSQKILFDRGNTDTQY
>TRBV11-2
ASSLEPVQEPGELF
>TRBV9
ASSVAPGGNGELF
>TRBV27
ASSYSGPNTGELF
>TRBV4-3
ASSQDQYGSYEQY
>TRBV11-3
ASSLGHGEAF
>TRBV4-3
ASSQGTSGRSDTQY
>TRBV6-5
ASSPAVSYEQY
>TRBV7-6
ASSAGGSEQY
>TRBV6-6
ASSLTSGASNEQF
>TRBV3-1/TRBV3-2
ATQTQGGYGYT
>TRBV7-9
ASSEAHSPARREQY
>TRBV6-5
ASSPRRGTNEKLF
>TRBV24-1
ATRDRLYGYT
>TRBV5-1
ASTLTGTGLFDEQF
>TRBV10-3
AISGRGDEQY
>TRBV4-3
ASSQDRSFSYEQY
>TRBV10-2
ASKGTSGGQGETQY
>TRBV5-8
ASSSYGAEETQY
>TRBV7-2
ASSNPGNHYNEQF
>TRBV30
ACTGRDGNTGELF
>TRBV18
ASSPKTGANEKLF
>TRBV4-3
ASSQGGQGDQPQH
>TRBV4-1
ASSQDRSAGTNEKLF
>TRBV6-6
ASQTETNEKLF
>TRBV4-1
ASSQGVAGGFNQPQH
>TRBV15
ATSPRAGTKETQY
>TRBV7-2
ASSLEATDSYEQY
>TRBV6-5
ASRADSDTEAF
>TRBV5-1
ASSLGLEGTDTQY
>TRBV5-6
ASSNDRGLQPQH
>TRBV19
ASSRGGRSKEHNEQF
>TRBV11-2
ASSLGPSAEETQY
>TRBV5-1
ASSLISGSYNEQF
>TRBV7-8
ASSLIGAQTSTDTQY
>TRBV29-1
SVELPARYEQY
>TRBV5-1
ASSPRPGGFGTEAF
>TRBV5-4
ASSLTERGEQY
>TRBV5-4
ASSFFGAGTSGIYEQY
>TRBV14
ASSQGDPGQLEQF
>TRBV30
AWSTGLAGGPEQF
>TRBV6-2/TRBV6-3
ASSYDAGVYYEQY